This T cell receptor (beta chain) was captured in a study of cytomegalovirus exposure and HLA in healthy donors. Overall study results and limits: TCR beta chains numbering some 160 were designated cytomegalovirus-associated. Across donors, presence/absence analyses took sequencing depth to be roughly uniform.

In the PCR, 60 Vbeta and 13 Jbeta primers were used. Assay: immunoSEQ multiplex PCR; the TCRdb copy retains only in-frame clones and omits some. The sample holds fewer than 250,000 clones, around 67% seen once. Germline V gene data show CDR1 as SQVTM and CDR2 as ANQGSEA. The CDR3 is 13 residues long. The trim removed 5 bases at V and 3 bases at J, leaving 3 bases unmatched. As for this clone: Its antigen is undetermined.

This chain connects TRBV29-1 to TRBJ1-1, with TRBD1 matching 10 bases. Sequenced input: PBMCs. The sequence was obtained from a woman aged 25 to 39 in good health and CMV-seropositive. The CDR3 DNA follows: TGCAGCGTTAAGGACAGGGGGGACACTGAAGCTTTCTTT. This sequence encodes CSVKDRGDTEAFF.